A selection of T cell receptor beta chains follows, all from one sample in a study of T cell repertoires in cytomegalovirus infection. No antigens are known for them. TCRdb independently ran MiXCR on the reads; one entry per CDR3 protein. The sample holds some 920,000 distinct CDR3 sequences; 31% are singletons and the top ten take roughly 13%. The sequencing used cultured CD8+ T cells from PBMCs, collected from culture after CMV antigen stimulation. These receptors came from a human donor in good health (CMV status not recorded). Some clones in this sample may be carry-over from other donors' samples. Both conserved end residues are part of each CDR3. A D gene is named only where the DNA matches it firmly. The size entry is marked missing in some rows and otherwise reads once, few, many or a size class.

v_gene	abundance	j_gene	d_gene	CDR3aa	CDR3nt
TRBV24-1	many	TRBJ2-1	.	CATSEGTSYNEQFF	TGTGCCACCAGTGAAGGGACCTCCTACAATGAGCAGTTCTTC
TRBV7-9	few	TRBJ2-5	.	CASIRSSYQETQYF	TGTGCCAGCATCCGTTCCTCGTACCAAGAGACCCAGTACTTC
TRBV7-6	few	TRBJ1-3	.	CASSLAVGDSGNTIYF	TGTGCCAGCAGCTTAGCGGTAGGGGACTCTGGAAACACCATATATTTT
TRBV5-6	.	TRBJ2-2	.	CASSFYARYTGELFF	TGTGCCAGCAGCTTTTATGCCCGGTATACCGGGGAGCTGTTTTTT
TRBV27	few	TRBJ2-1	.	CASSPRGQEPYNEQFF	TGTGCCAGCAGCCCTCGGGGGCAGGAACCCTACAATGAGCAGTTCTTC
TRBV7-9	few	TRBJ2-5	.	CASLGGQETQYF	TGTGCCAGCCTAGGCGGACAAGAGACCCAGTACTTC
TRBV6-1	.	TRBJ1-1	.	CASSEPGNTEAFF	TGTGCCAGCAGTGAACCGGGGAACACTGAAGCTTTCTTT
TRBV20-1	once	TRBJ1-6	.	CSARDQRRGNSPLHF	TGCAGTGCTAGAGATCAGCGCAGGGGAAATTCACCCCTCCACTTT
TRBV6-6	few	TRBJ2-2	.	CASSYSPPGELFF	TGTGCCAGCAGTTACTCGCCCCCAGGGGAGCTGTTTTTT
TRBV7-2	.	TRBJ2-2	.	CASSSTTNTGELSF	TGTGCCAGCAGTTCGACGACGAACACCGGGGAGCTGTCTTTT
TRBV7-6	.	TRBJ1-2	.	CASSISEGLDGYTF	TGTGCCAGCAGCATTTCAGAGGGATTAGATGGCTACACCTTC
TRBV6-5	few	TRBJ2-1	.	CASSYSGGHNEQFF	TGTGCCAGCAGTTACTCAGGAGGGCACAATGAGCAGTTCTTC
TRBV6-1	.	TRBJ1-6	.	CASSEARVFSLYF	TGTGCCAGCAGTGAAGCGAGGGTTTTCTCCCTCTACTTT
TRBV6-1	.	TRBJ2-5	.	CASSLGAGAWETQYF	TGTGCCAGCAGTCTGGGGGCAGGGGCATGGGAGACCCAGTACTTC
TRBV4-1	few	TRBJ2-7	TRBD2	CASSQDQSGGADEQYF	TGCGCCAGCAGCCAAGATCAGAGCGGGGGGGCCGACGAGCAGTACTTC
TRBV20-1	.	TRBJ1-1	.	CSARDQEPFMNTEAFF	TGCAGTGCTAGAGACCAGGAGCCCTTTATGAACACTGAAGCTTTCTTT
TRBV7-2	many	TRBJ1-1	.	CASTPVTQLNTEAFF	TGTGCCAGCACCCCGGTGACACAACTGAACACTGAAGCTTTCTTT
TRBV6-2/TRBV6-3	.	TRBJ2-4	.	CASGSGLAKNIQYF	TGTGCCAGCGGATCAGGGTTGGCCAAAAACATTCAGTACTTC
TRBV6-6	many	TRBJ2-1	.	CASSRDRANNEQFF	TGTGCCAGCAGCCGGGACCGCGCGAACAATGAGCAGTTCTTC
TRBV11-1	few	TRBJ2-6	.	CASSWGRSSSGANVLTF	TGTGCCAGCAGTTGGGGGAGGAGCAGCTCTGGGGCCAACGTCCTGACTTTC
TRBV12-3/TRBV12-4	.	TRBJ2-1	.	CASSFLRTEQFF	TGTGCCAGCAGTTTTCTTAGGACGGAGCAGTTCTTC
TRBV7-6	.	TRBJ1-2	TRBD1	CTSSPLRPGQSLYGYTF	TGTACCAGCAGCCCTCTCCGGCCGGGACAGAGTCTCTATGGCTACACCTTC
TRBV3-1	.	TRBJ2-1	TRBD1	CANSPGQAYNEQFF	TGTGCCAACAGCCCGGGACAGGCGTACAATGAGCAGTTCTTC
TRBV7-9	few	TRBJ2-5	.	CASSLPTGETQYF	TGTGCCAGCAGCTTACCCACGGGGGAGACCCAGTACTTC
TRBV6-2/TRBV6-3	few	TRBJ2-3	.	CASSYGAITDTQYF	TGTGCCAGCAGTTACGGGGCCATCACAGATACGCAGTATTTT
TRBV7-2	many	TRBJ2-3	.	CASSSPRLTDTQYF	TGTGCCAGCAGCTCGCCCAGGTTAACAGATACGCAGTATTTT
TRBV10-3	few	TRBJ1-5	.	CAISEVQAPNQPQHF	TGTGCCATCAGTGAGGTGCAGGCACCCAATCAGCCCCAGCATTTT
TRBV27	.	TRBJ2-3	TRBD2	CASSWGLAVDTQYF	TGTGCCAGCAGTTGGGGACTAGCGGTGGATACGCAGTATTTT
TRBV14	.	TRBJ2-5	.	CASSQYRLQETQYF	TGTGCCAGCAGCCAATACAGGCTCCAAGAGACCCAGTACTTC
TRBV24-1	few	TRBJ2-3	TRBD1	CATSEGQESLSTDTQYF	TGTGCCACCAGTGAGGGACAGGAGTCGCTTAGCACAGATACGCAGTATTTT
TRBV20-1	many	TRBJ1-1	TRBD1	CSARGTGGWTEAFF	TGCAGTGCTAGGGGGACAGGGGGCTGGACTGAAGCTTTCTTT
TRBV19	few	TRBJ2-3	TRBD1	CASSIRDRATDTQYF	TGTGCCAGTAGTATCCGGGACAGGGCCACAGATACGCAGTATTTT
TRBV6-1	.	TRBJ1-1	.	CASPGTASLNTEAFF	TGTGCCAGCCCAGGGACGGCTTCCCTGAACACTGAAGCTTTCTTT
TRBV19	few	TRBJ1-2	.	CASFQGPFSSYFKDGYTF	TGTGCCAGCTTCCAGGGACCGTTCTCCTCCTATTTTAAGGATGGCTACACCTTC
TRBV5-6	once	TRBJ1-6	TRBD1	CASTLRGTLDPPLHF	TGTGCCAGCACCCTCAGGGGGACCTTAGATCCACCCCTCCACTTT
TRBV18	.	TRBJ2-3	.	CASSPERGTQYF	TGTGCCAGCTCACCAGAACGGGGGACGCAGTATTTT
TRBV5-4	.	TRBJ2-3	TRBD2	CASSLGVGRATAGNTQYF	TGTGCCAGCAGCTTGGGGGTCGGGAGAGCGACAGCGGGAAATACGCAGTATTTT